This paragraph covers one T cell receptor beta chain sequence. Participants were aged roughly 18 to 90 years, lived in some 23 US areas, and enrolled virtually. Cohorts were assigned according to the clinical history that participants reported. CDR3 length: 15 amino acids. Trimming stripped 5 bases from V and 0 bases from J, with 8 bases between. The germline V gene encodes CDR1 SEHNR and CDR2 FQNEAQ (reference sequence). The data were obtained in a study of blood T cell repertoires in COVID-19. Across the study: T cells, B-cell-depleted T cells, or PBMCs provided the cDNA or gDNA that served as material.

Per the authors' pipeline: Estimation of nucleated cell counts was performed using reference gene primer amplification. The table came from immunoSEQ multiplex PCR; TCRdb's copy has only in-frame clones and leaves some out. V and J calls and clone size follow that table, whereas D and trimming were derived from the DNA. The sample lists about 440,000 clones, 70% to 90% occurring once. This chain uses TRBV7-9 with TRBJ2-6; D possibly corresponds to TRBD2 (5 bases). This receptor was taken from a woman between 18 and 29 years old with acute COVID-19. The specimen was PBMCs or T cells enriched from blood (not recorded which). CDR3 in DNA: TGTGCCAGCAGCGGCACTAGCTCTGGGGCCAACGTCCTGACTTTC. Residues: CASSGTSSGANVLTF. Drawing the rest from reference TRBV7-9 and TRBJ2-6, the complete variable domain is DTGVSQNPRHKITKRGQNVTFRCDPISEHNRLYWYRQTLGQGPEFLTYFQNEAQLEKSRLLSDRFSAERPKGSFSTLEIQRTEQGDSAMYLCASSGTSSGANVLTFGAGSRLTVL.